A selection of T cell receptor beta chains follows, all from one sample in a study of naive and memory T cell subsets. TCRdb redid the calling of the UMI-ligation and nested PCR reads with MiXCR, one entry per CDR3 protein. The table lists 150,000 or so distinct CDR3 sequences, approximately 22% of them singletons, with 0.1% to 0.11% in the top ten. The specimen sequenced was naive CD4+ T cells from blood. These receptor sequences come from a human donor in good health. The CDR3 runs from the conserved cysteine through the conserved F or W. A D gene is named only where the DNA matches it firmly. Rows may omit the clone size; those that give it use once, few, many or a size class.

v_call	clone_size	d_call	j_call	cdr3_nt	cdr3_aa
TRBV19	NA	TRBD1	TRBJ2-3	TGTGCCAGTAGTCCGACACCGGGACAGGGGAGCGCAGATACGCAGTATTTT	CASSPTPGQGSADTQYF
TRBV21-1	many	NA	TRBJ1-1	TGTGCCAGCAGCAAGGGGCCAGGGTGGACTGAAGCTTTCTTT	CASSKGPGWTEAFF
TRBV3-1	few	TRBD1	TRBJ2-5	TGTGCCAGCAGCCGCCGGGACAGGGGTGAGACCCAGTACTTC	CASSRRDRGETQYF
TRBV2	NA	TRBD2	TRBJ2-1	TGTGCCAGCAGCGCTCTCCTAGCGGGAGGCAATGAGCAGTTCTTC	CASSALLAGGNEQFF
TRBV4-2	NA	TRBD2	TRBJ2-1	TGTGCCAGCAGCCGGCGCAGGGTAGCGGGAGGCGGGAACAATTACAATGAGCAGTTCTTC	CASSRRRVAGGGNNYNEQFF
TRBV6-5	few	NA	TRBJ2-3	TGTGCCAGCAGTTACCAGGCGGGACCGACAGATACGCAGTATTTT	CASSYQAGPTDTQYF
TRBV6-6	NA	NA	TRBJ2-1	TGTGCCAGCAGAAACAGGGAAACGAATGAGCAGTTCTTC	CASRNRETNEQFF
TRBV7-9	few	TRBD1	TRBJ2-7	TGTGCCAGCAGCCCGGGACAGGGGATTCGGGAGCAGTACTTC	CASSPGQGIREQYF
TRBV12-3/TRBV12-4	few	NA	TRBJ1-2	TGTGCCAGCAGCCAGATACAGGCGGTCTATGGCTACACCTTC	CASSQIQAVYGYTF
TRBV7-9	few	NA	TRBJ1-5	TGTGCCAGCAGCTTAGGGGGGTATAGCAATCAGCCCCAGCATTTT	CASSLGGYSNQPQHF